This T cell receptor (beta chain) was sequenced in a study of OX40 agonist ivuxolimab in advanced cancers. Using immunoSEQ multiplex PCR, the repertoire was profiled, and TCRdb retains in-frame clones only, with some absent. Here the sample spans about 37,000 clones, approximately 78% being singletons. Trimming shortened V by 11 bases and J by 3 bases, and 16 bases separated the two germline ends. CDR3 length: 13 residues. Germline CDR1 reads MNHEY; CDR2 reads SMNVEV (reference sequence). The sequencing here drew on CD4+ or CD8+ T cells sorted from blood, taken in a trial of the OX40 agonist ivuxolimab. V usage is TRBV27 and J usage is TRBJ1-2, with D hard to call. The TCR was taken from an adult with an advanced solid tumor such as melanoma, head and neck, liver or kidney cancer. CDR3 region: CASRVSFDYGYTF. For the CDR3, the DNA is TGTGCCTCCCGCGTCAGTTTCGACTATGGCTACACCTTC.